The TCR beta chain described here comes from a study of Graves' ophthalmopathy and Graves' hyperthyroidism. Findings of the study overall: The model reached roughly 71% sensitivity and roughly 72% specificity for predicting ophthalmopathy progression.

RNA served as the template for amplifying TCR beta CDR3 regions. Second-round multiplex PCR came after a first-round RT-PCR that employed HTBI primers. TCRdb processed the multiplex PCR reads anew with MiXCR; each CDR3 protein has one entry. The table includes more than 300,000 distinct CDR3 sequences, over 15% detected once. Hyperthyroidism was new, under 2 months, in patients aged 18 to 65. V was trimmed by 5 bases and J by 2 bases, leaving 9 bases between them. The CDR3 is made up of 12 amino acids. Germline V gene sequence: CDR1 SQVTM, CDR2 ANQGSEA. At least ten counts were recorded for this clonotype. Its target is unknown.

Source material: peripheral blood. J is TRBJ1-2 and V is TRBV29-1; D call uncertain. The source of this sequence is a woman aged 18-29 years with stable Graves' hyperthyroidism. For the CDR3, the DNA is TGCAGCGTTCCCGACTGGAACTATGGCTACACCTTC. This sequence encodes CSVPDWNYGYTF.